These T cell receptor beta chains were read from a single sample in a study of memory CD4+ T cells and cytomegalovirus serostatus. Some clones are missing from TCRdb's copy, which holds only in-frame ones; the method was immunoSEQ multiplex PCR. The sample includes about 50,000 clones, 78% of them seen just once. The specimen sequenced was memory CD4+ T cells from blood. The receptors here all came from an adult in good health and CMV-seronegative. Each CDR3 is given without its conserved first and last residue.

v_gene,j_gene,CDR3aa
TRBV19,TRBJ2-4,ASGSGGGNIQY
TRBV11-3,TRBJ1-1,ASSDRKNTEAF
TRBV25-1,TRBJ2-3,ASSEWGPDTQY
TRBV30,TRBJ2-7,AWSVERLAPKQY
TRBV6-5,TRBJ2-7,ASSYSGRAGGYEQY
TRBV6-5,TRBJ1-1,ASSPGEGSYTEAF
TRBV19,TRBJ1-1,ASTTPRSQTPTEAF
TRBV28,TRBJ2-5,ASSKRGARRAETQY
TRBV7-7,TRBJ2-5,ASSWQIGETQY
TRBV19,TRBJ2-1,ASRGWRGAGANEQF
TRBV5-5,TRBJ2-2,ASSLAHRQGMNTGELF
TRBV5-1,TRBJ2-5,ASSFIRGDQETQY
TRBV4-1,TRBJ1-4,ASSQIRDRGNFPNEKLF
TRBV11-3,TRBJ2-3,ASSLSGGGAV
TRBV9,TRBJ2-2,ASSVTGQGAATGELF
TRBV4-1,TRBJ1-4,ASSQDPRGTNEKLF
TRBV13,TRBJ1-1,ASSLVSGMNTEAF
TRBV11-2,TRBJ1-5,ASSGDAASNQPQH
TRBV9,TRBJ1-2,ASSALYSSMGGYT
TRBV12-1,TRBJ1-5,ASSFVWGGNNQPQH
TRBV2,TRBJ2-2,ASSRDRGELF
TRBV28,TRBJ1-2,ASTGTNYGYT
TRBV11-3,TRBJ2-1,ASSLVGGGTTAYNEQF
TRBV4-1,TRBJ2-7,ASSQVGRGSYEQY
TRBV10-3,TRBJ2-6,AIREASGANVLT
TRBV2,TRBJ2-1,ASSGGRSYNEQF
TRBV6-4,TRBJ1-1,ASRPRQGRDEAF
TRBV5-1,TRBJ2-5,ASSLAPQETQY
TRBV18,TRBJ2-2,ASLQSGANTGELF
TRBV7-2,TRBJ2-3,ASSSRTSGGHTQY
TRBV5-4,TRBJ1-4,ASSLNPGGLTLGTNEKLF
TRBV7-9,TRBJ1-4,ASSLYIGGNEKLF
TRBV6-7,TRBJ1-4,ASSTCGGGSEKLF
TRBV7-9,TRBJ1-1,ASSLATALNTEAF
TRBV27,TRBJ2-7,ASSLGTGPYEQY
TRBV30,TRBJ1-1,AWGQTTMNTEAF
TRBV6-4,TRBJ1-2,ASSSGGAYGYT
TRBV6-5,TRBJ1-2,ASSLSGGRDGYT
TRBV11-2,TRBJ2-7,ASSSTRWKYEQY
TRBV7-6,TRBJ2-5,ASSLGPVGETQY
TRBV21-1,TRBJ1-2,ASSQAGQGANDGYT
TRBV5-4,TRBJ1-1,ASSHRGEQAF
TRBV2,TRBJ2-5,AGHRDPRETQY
TRBV2,TRBJ1-5,ASSEYGQFNQPQH
TRBV18,TRBJ1-1,ASSPAGRGNTEAF
TRBV20-1,TRBJ2-5,SAGGLETQY
TRBV7-7,TRBJ2-5,ASSPMGTGGRETQY
TRBV2,TRBJ2-7,ASSVGAVGYEQY
TRBV15,TRBJ2-3,ATSRGLGTQY
TRBV28,TRBJ2-7,ATFPSGRGEQY
TRBV11-2,TRBJ1-5,ASSLGAGINQPQH
TRBV5-8,TRBJ1-2,ASSAGGPYGYT